These T cell receptor beta chains were read from a single sample in a study of blood T cell repertoires in COVID-19. Using immunoSEQ multiplex PCR, the repertoire was profiled, and TCRdb retains in-frame clones only, with some absent. The data contain about 240,000 clones, around 90% of them singletons. The material sequenced was peripheral blood. These receptors originate from a woman between 70 and 85 years old with active or convalescent COVID-19. CDR3s include the opening cysteine and the closing phenylalanine or tryptophan. D genes are given only for firm matches. Where a row states a size, it is once, few, many or the class of an expanded clone; other rows omit it.

CDR3 DNA: TGTGCCAGTACCCCTTCCTACCTCTCCTACGAGCAGTACTTC
CDR3 protein: CASTPSYLSYEQYF
J gene: TRBJ2-7
V gene: TRBV19
D gene: -
clone size: -

CDR3 DNA: TGTGCCAGTAGCGGGTCAATAGGTAACTATGGCTACACCTTC
CDR3 protein: CASSGSIGNYGYTF
J gene: TRBJ1-2
V gene: TRBV19
D gene: -
clone size: -

CDR3 DNA: TGTGCCAGCAGAGCCGGGACTCGGGCCAATGAGCAGTTCTTC
CDR3 protein: CASRAGTRANEQFF
J gene: TRBJ2-1
V gene: TRBV2
D gene: -
clone size: -

CDR3 DNA: TGCGCCAGCAGCCCGGGACAGCAACACACTGAAGCTTTCTTT
CDR3 protein: CASSPGQQHTEAFF
J gene: TRBJ1-1
V gene: TRBV5-1
D gene: TRBD1
clone size: -

CDR3 DNA: TGTGCCAGCAGTTACAGTTCACCCCTCCACTTT
CDR3 protein: CASSYSSPLHF
J gene: TRBJ1-6
V gene: TRBV2
D gene: -
clone size: -

CDR3 DNA: TGTGCCAGCAGAGGCGGGGGGCACAATGAGCAGTTCTTC
CDR3 protein: CASRGGGHNEQFF
J gene: TRBJ2-1
V gene: TRBV6-5
D gene: TRBD2
clone size: -

CDR3 DNA: TGTGCCAGTACTCTCAGTTCCCTACTTCAGGGTTTTAACTATGGCTACACCTTC
CDR3 protein: CASTLSSLLQGFNYGYTF
J gene: TRBJ1-2
V gene: TRBV21-1
D gene: -
clone size: -

CDR3 DNA: TGCGCCAGCAGCTTATTTAGCGGGGGAAGCACAGATACGCAGTATTTT
CDR3 protein: CASSLFSGGSTDTQYF
J gene: TRBJ2-3
V gene: TRBV4-3
D gene: TRBD2
clone size: -

CDR3 DNA: TGTGCCAGCAGCCAGGACCCCGGACTAGAGAATGAAAAACTGTTTTTT
CDR3 protein: CASSQDPGLENEKLFF
J gene: TRBJ1-4
V gene: TRBV3-1/TRBV3-2
D gene: -
clone size: -

CDR3 DNA: TGTGCCAGCAGCCTATCACTAGCGGGGGCCTACAATGAGCAGTTCTTC
CDR3 protein: CASSLSLAGAYNEQFF
J gene: TRBJ2-1
V gene: TRBV4-2
D gene: TRBD2
clone size: -

CDR3 DNA: TGTGCCAGCAGCCTACCCTCCCGGGGTGGGCCTGAAGCTTTCTTT
CDR3 protein: CASSLPSRGGPEAFF
J gene: TRBJ1-1
V gene: TRBV5-4
D gene: -
clone size: -

CDR3 DNA: TGCGCCAGCAAGGTGACAGGGTTTTCGGATGGCTACACCTTC
CDR3 protein: CASKVTGFSDGYTF
J gene: TRBJ1-2
V gene: TRBV10-2
D gene: TRBD1
clone size: -

CDR3 DNA: TGCGCCAGCAGCTCCGAAACGGGCGGGGGAGAGACCCAGTACTTC
CDR3 protein: CASSSETGGGETQYF
J gene: TRBJ2-5
V gene: TRBV5-1
D gene: TRBD2
clone size: -

CDR3 DNA: TGCGCCAGCAGCCCGCCGGACAGGGGGCGAAAAGAAGCTTTCTTT
CDR3 protein: CASSPPDRGRKEAFF
J gene: TRBJ1-1
V gene: TRBV4-1
D gene: TRBD1
clone size: -

CDR3 DNA: TGCGCCAGCAGTGAGTCCACCAAAAGGACAGATAATTCACCCCTCCACTTT
CDR3 protein: CASSESTKRTDNSPLHF
J gene: TRBJ1-6
V gene: TRBV10-2
D gene: -
clone size: -

CDR3 DNA: TGCGCCAGCAGCCAAGAGTTCAGGGGAACGCAGTATTTT
CDR3 protein: CASSQEFRGTQYF
J gene: TRBJ2-3
V gene: TRBV4-3
D gene: -
clone size: once

CDR3 DNA: TGTGCCAGCAGTTTTGGGCAGCTGGCTTCACCCCTCCACTTT
CDR3 protein: CASSFGQLASPLHF
J gene: TRBJ1-6
V gene: TRBV6-2/TRBV6-3
D gene: -
clone size: -

CDR3 DNA: TGTGCCAGCAGCGTACTGGGGGGAGGCGGAAACACCATATATTTT
CDR3 protein: CASSVLGGGGNTIYF
J gene: TRBJ1-3
V gene: TRBV9
D gene: -
clone size: once

CDR3 DNA: TGTGCCAGTAGTATAGGGACGGACAGGAGCAATCAGCCCCAGCATTTT
CDR3 protein: CASSIGTDRSNQPQHF
J gene: TRBJ1-5
V gene: TRBV19
D gene: TRBD1
clone size: once

CDR3 DNA: TGTGCCAGCAGTGAAGCGAGAGGGGGGAACACCGGGGAGCTGTTTTTT
CDR3 protein: CASSEARGGNTGELFF
J gene: TRBJ2-2
V gene: TRBV6-1
D gene: -
clone size: -

CDR3 DNA: TGTGCCAGTAGGGACTGGCGTGATTCACCCCTCCACTTT
CDR3 protein: CASRDWRDSPLHF
J gene: TRBJ1-6
V gene: TRBV19
D gene: -
clone size: -

CDR3 DNA: TGTGCCAGTAGTATAGGACAGCACTACGAGCAGTACTTC
CDR3 protein: CASSIGQHYEQYF
J gene: TRBJ2-7
V gene: TRBV19
D gene: -
clone size: -

CDR3 DNA: TGCGCCAGCAGTGAGGGGAGGAACACTGAAGCTTTCTTT
CDR3 protein: CASSEGRNTEAFF
J gene: TRBJ1-1
V gene: TRBV10-2
D gene: -
clone size: -

CDR3 DNA: TGTGCCAGTATGGTCCTAGGCACAGATACGCAGTATTTT
CDR3 protein: CASMVLGTDTQYF
J gene: TRBJ2-3
V gene: TRBV19
D gene: -
clone size: -

CDR3 DNA: TGTGCCAGCAGTCGGACAGGGTTTGGGGTTCTTAGCAATCAGCCCCAGCATTTT
CDR3 protein: CASSRTGFGVLSNQPQHF
J gene: TRBJ1-5
V gene: TRBV6-2/TRBV6-3
D gene: TRBD1
clone size: -

CDR3 DNA: TGTGCCAGCAGCTTAGCTGGCGGCCCGGCTGGAAACACCATATATTTT
CDR3 protein: CASSLAGGPAGNTIYF
J gene: TRBJ1-3
V gene: TRBV7-9
D gene: -
clone size: -

CDR3 DNA: TGTGCCAGCAGTGGGACAGGGGTCTCTGAAGCTTTCTTT
CDR3 protein: CASSGTGVSEAFF
J gene: TRBJ1-1
V gene: TRBV25-1
D gene: TRBD1
clone size: once

CDR3 DNA: TGTGCCAGCATCGTTCTAGCGGGGGCTGATTCCTACGAGCAGTACTTC
CDR3 protein: CASIVLAGADSYEQYF
J gene: TRBJ2-7
V gene: TRBV27
D gene: TRBD2
clone size: few

CDR3 DNA: TGTGCCAGCAGGTCCCTCTCGGGAAACACCATATATTTT
CDR3 protein: CASRSLSGNTIYF
J gene: TRBJ1-3
V gene: TRBV2
D gene: -
clone size: -

CDR3 DNA: TGTGCCAGCAGCGTAGAGGGGTTCGGAAACACCATATATTTT
CDR3 protein: CASSVEGFGNTIYF
J gene: TRBJ1-3
V gene: TRBV9
D gene: -
clone size: -

CDR3 DNA: TGTGCCAGCAGCTTAAGGTGGAGCGGGGGCCGCGCCGGGGAGCTGTTTTTT
CDR3 protein: CASSLRWSGGRAGELFF
J gene: TRBJ2-2
V gene: TRBV7-2
D gene: TRBD2
clone size: -

CDR3 DNA: TGTGCCAGCAGCCAAGGGGACAGGGTAATTTCGAATGAGCAGTTCTTC
CDR3 protein: CASSQGDRVISNEQFF
J gene: TRBJ2-1
V gene: TRBV7-9
D gene: TRBD1
clone size: -

CDR3 DNA: TGTGCCAGCACAGGGGGCCAGGCCTTACCGCAGTACTTC
CDR3 protein: CASTGGQALPQYF
J gene: TRBJ2-7
V gene: TRBV6-5
D gene: TRBD1
clone size: -

CDR3 DNA: TGTGCCAGCAAAAGGATAGCCCAGGGGACCACTGAAGCTTTCTTT
CDR3 protein: CASKRIAQGTTEAFF
J gene: TRBJ1-1
V gene: TRBV2
D gene: -
clone size: -

CDR3 DNA: TGTGCCAGCACGTTAGCGGCAAGCACAGATACGCAGTATTTT
CDR3 protein: CASTLAASTDTQYF
J gene: TRBJ2-3
V gene: TRBV2
D gene: -
clone size: -

CDR3 DNA: TGTGCCAGCAGCTTAGGGCAGGATAATTCACCCCTCCACTTT
CDR3 protein: CASSLGQDNSPLHF
J gene: TRBJ1-6
V gene: TRBV7-2
D gene: -
clone size: -

CDR3 DNA: TGTGCCAGCTCACCCCTTACAATGAACACTGAAGCTTTCTTT
CDR3 protein: CASSPLTMNTEAFF
J gene: TRBJ1-1
V gene: TRBV18
D gene: -
clone size: once

CDR3 DNA: TGCGCCAGCAGCCAAGCCGGGACTAAAAACATTCAGTACTTC
CDR3 protein: CASSQAGTKNIQYF
J gene: TRBJ2-4
V gene: TRBV4-3
D gene: -
clone size: -

CDR3 DNA: TGTGCCATCAGTGAGTCGCGGGACGGCTACACCTTC
CDR3 protein: CAISESRDGYTF
J gene: TRBJ1-2
V gene: TRBV10-3
D gene: -
clone size: few

CDR3 DNA: TGTGCCAGCAGTGAGGCAATCTTGAACACCGGGGAGCTGTTTTTT
CDR3 protein: CASSEAILNTGELFF
J gene: TRBJ2-2
V gene: TRBV6-1
D gene: -
clone size: -

CDR3 DNA: TGCGCCGGAGGAGTAAGACTGTTTTTT
CDR3 protein: CAGGVRLFF
J gene: TRBJ1-4
V gene: TRBV10-1
D gene: -
clone size: -